The 21 T cell receptor beta chains below were found in one sample sequenced in a study of beta chain features in type 1 diabetes. Notes on the study in general: Among patients with Type 1 diabetes, TCRB CDR3s were moderately but significantly shorter in every one of the four CD4+ subsets.

The antigens of these receptors remain unknown. Sequencing targeted expressed TCRB transcripts, as all isolated RNA had been reverse transcribed. Generated by immunoSEQ multiplex PCR, the TCRdb table keeps only in-frame clones and is missing some. The repertoire holds around 280,000 clones, with 15% as singletons. Sequenced: naive CD4+ T cells from blood. The source of these receptors is a young man with type 1 diabetes.

This clone has only a few counts. V gene TRBV18 combines with J gene TRBJ2-4; 8 bases map to TRBD1. The CDR3 consists of 16 residues. The J segment lost 0 bases and the V segment lost 6 bases, leaving 7 bases of the junction unmatched. Germline lookup yields CDR1 KGHSH and CDR2 LQKENI. In DNA, the CDR3 is TGTGCCAGCTCCCCGACAGGGGTTGGAGCCAAAAACATTCAGTACTTC. This sequence encodes CASSPTGVGAKNIQYF.

This clone came up many times. Here the CDR3 reads CASSQEIQGLGGELFF. In DNA form, the CDR3 reads TGCGCCAGCAGTCAAGAGATACAGGGATTGGGCGGGGAGCTGTTTTTT. V usage is TRBV23-1 and J usage is TRBJ2-2; D is perhaps TRBD1 (6 bases). TRBV23-1 is labeled an ORF, and its function is uncertain. Trimming pared 2 bases from V and 7 bases from J, leaving 17 bases between. The CDR3 runs to 16 residues.

V and J are TRBV5-4 and TRBJ2-2; D unresolved. V was shortened by 2 bases and J by 4 bases, with 9 bases between the two germline ends. This CDR3 is built from 14 residues. The germline gives CDR1 SGHNT, CDR2 YYREEE (reference sequence). The CDR3 sequence: CASSFQLGTGELFF. The CDR3 DNA follows: TGTGCCAGCAGCTTTCAACTTGGCACCGGGGAGCTGTTTTTT.

V usage is TRBV7-9 and J usage is TRBJ2-5; D unresolved. V was clipped by 4 bases and J by 3 bases, with 3 bases between them. The CDR3 runs to 11 residues. The V gene's germline CDR1 is SEHNR and CDR2 FQNEAQ (reference sequence). CDR3 protein: CASSSKETQYF. CDR3 sequence (DNA): TGTGCCAGCAGCTCTAAAGAGACCCAGTACTTC.

The V call is TRBV7-9, the J call TRBJ1-2; no firm D call. V was pared by 0 bases and J by 8 bases, with 7 bases between. CDR3 length: 12 amino acids. CDR1 is SEHNR, CDR2 FQNEAQ, per germline (reference sequence). In DNA form, the CDR3 reads TGTGCCAGCAGCTTAGCCGGGTTAGGCTACACCTTC. Amino acid sequence: CASSLAGLGYTF.

The chain carries TRBV25-1 and TRBJ1-4; TRBD1 is a possible D gene (6 bases). Trimming left V 4 bases short and J 8 bases short, with 17 bases between. Germline CDR1 is MGHDK and CDR2 is SYGVNS. The CDR3 sequence is 15 residues long. The CDR3 nucleotides read TGTGCCAGCAGTGGGGTGGACAGCGTTTGGGAAAAACTGTTTTTT. Translation: CASSGVDSVWEKLFF. Supplemented by reference TRBV25-1 and TRBJ1-4, the full variable domain reads EADIYQTPRYLVIGTGKKITLECSQTMGHDKMYWYQQDPGMELHLIHYSYGVNSTEKGDLSSESTVSRIRTEHFPLTLESARPSHTSQYLCASSGVDSVWEKLFFGSGTQLSVL.

V and J are TRBV15 and TRBJ2-7; TRBD1 matches 7 bases. The junction had 17 bases not matched to a gene; V was cut back by 0 bases and J by 6 bases. The CDR3 length is 18 residues. Germline CDR1 and CDR2: LNHNV and YYDKDF (reference sequence). CDR3 in amino acids: CATSRDPPVRGRYSEQYF. DNA of the CDR3: TGTGCCACCAGCAGAGATCCCCCGGTAAGGGGGCGGTATTCCGAGCAGTACTTC.

This chain uses TRBV7-2 with TRBJ2-4; 9 bases fit TRBD1. V lost 5 bases, J lost 7 bases, and 6 bases stayed unmatched. The CDR3 is 14 residues long. Germline V gene data show CDR1 as SGHTA and CDR2 as FQGNSA. The DNA of the CDR3 is TGTGCCAGCAGCCCCGGACAGGGGCGGAACATTCAGTACTTC. Residues: CASSPGQGRNIQYF. The complete variable domain, with remaining parts taken from reference TRBV7-2 and TRBJ2-4, reads GAGVSQSPSNKVTEKGKDVELRCDPISGHTALYWYRQSLGQGLEFLIYFQGNSAPDKSGLPSDRFSAERTGGSVSTLTIQRTQQEDSAVYLCASSPGQGRNIQYFGAGTRLSVL.

This clone was observed a handful of times. Within the sample, other DNA sequences also encode this same CDR3. The chain recombines TRBV7-2 with TRBJ2-5; no definite D call. CDR3 length: 12 residues. The V and J ends lost 5 bases and 5 bases respectively, with 9 bases between them. Germline loops: CDR1 SGHTA, CDR2 FQGNSA. The CDR3 DNA follows: TGTGCCAGCAGCCCCAGGCGCGAGACCCAGTACTTC. Translation gives CASSPRRETQYF. The whole variable domain, filled in from reference TRBV7-2 and TRBJ2-5, reads GAGVSQSPSNKVTEKGKDVELRCDPISGHTALYWYRQSLGQGLEFLIYFQGNSAPDKSGLPSDRFSAERTGGSVSTLTIQRTQQEDSAVYLCASSPRRETQYFGPGTRLLVL.

The genes are TRBV27 and TRBJ2-1; 9 bases fit TRBD1. Trimming removed 8 bases from V and 3 bases from J; junction bases left unmatched: 11. The CDR3 extends over 16 amino acids. Germline CDR1 MNHEY, CDR2 SMNVEV (reference sequence). This CDR3 reads CASGPSGTGNYNEQFF. For the CDR3, the DNA is TGTGCCAGCGGACCGTCCGGGACAGGGAACTACAATGAGCAGTTCTTC.

The chain uses TRBV28 and TRBJ2-7, with D tentatively TRBD1 (5 bases). The V end lost 1 base, the J end lost 0 bases, and 22 bases lay between the germline ends. From germline, CDR1 is MDHEN and CDR2 SYDVKM. The CDR3 runs 19 residues. Here the CDR3 reads CASSLSGRAKNWSSYEQYF. Here the CDR3 DNA reads TGTGCCAGCAGTTTATCTGGCAGGGCCAAGAACTGGAGCTCCTACGAGCAGTACTTC. The whole variable domain, filled in from reference TRBV28 and TRBJ2-7, reads DVKVTQSSRYLVKRTGEKVFLECVQDMDHENMFWYRQDPGLGLRLIYFSYDVKMKEKGDIPEGYSVSREKKERFSLILESASTNQTSMYLCASSLSGRAKNWSSYEQYFGPGTRLTVT.

The chain is built from TRBV28 and TRBJ2-5; TRBD2 aligns across 12 bases. Near its end, the DNA agrees better with TRBJ2-7, so the J call may be wrong. The CDR3 has 12 amino acids. Germline values: CDR1 MDHEN, CDR2 SYDVKM. This chain's CDR3 is CASTTSGSEQYF. The CDR3, as DNA: TGTGCCAGCACGACTAGCGGGAGCGAGCAGTACTTC.

The V and J genes are TRBV4-3 and TRBJ2-6; D might be TRBD2 (6 bases). The germline gives CDR1 LGHNA, CDR2 YSLEER. This CDR3 comprises 15 residues. Trimming pared 3 bases from V and 3 bases from J, leaving 9 bases between. The CDR3 is CASSHEAGGANVLTF. CDR3 DNA sequence: TGCGCCAGCAGCCATGAAGCGGGTGGGGCCAACGTCCTGACTTTC.

The chain combines TRBV5-4 with TRBJ2-7, with TRBD2 identical over 8 bases. The CDR3 runs 16 residues. Germline CDR1 is SGHNT and CDR2 is YYREEE (reference sequence). J was trimmed by 0 bases and V by 4 bases; bases with no gene match: 9. In nucleotides, the CDR3 is TGTGCCAGCAGCCTGGACTTAGCGGGACTCTCCTACGAGCAGTACTTC. As protein: CASSLDLAGLSYEQYF.

The rearrangement links TRBV6-5 to TRBJ1-6, with D perhaps TRBD1 (5 bases). CDR3 length: 15 residues. The germline CDR1 and CDR2 sequences are MNHEY and SVGAGI. Between the trimmed V and J ends, which lost 0 bases and 8 bases, there was a span of 11 bases. The CDR3, as DNA: TGTGCCAGCAGTTACTCCTTCCTACAGGATTCACCCCTCCACTTT. This encodes CASSYSFLQDSPLHF.

The table lists this clone with a few counts. The chain combines TRBV5-1 with TRBJ2-7; possibly TRBD1 for D (5 bases). The V gene lost 5 bases and the J gene lost 4 bases, with 19 bases spanning the gap. This CDR3 has 15 residues. CDR1 and CDR2 from the germline V gene are SGHRS and YFSETQ. The CDR3 coding sequence is TGCGCCAGCAGATCGACAGCCTCTCCGGCGTACGAGCAGTACTTC. It specifies CASRSTASPAYEQYF.

The rearrangement uses TRBV28 and TRBJ2-5, with D possibly TRBD1 on 5 matching bases. V was trimmed by 3 bases and J by 6 bases, leaving 14 bases between them. The CDR3 runs to 14 residues. In germline, CDR1 is MDHEN, CDR2 SYDVKM. This chain's CDR3 is CASSLFGARKTQYF. Here the CDR3 DNA reads TGTGCCAGCAGTTTGTTTGGGGCACGAAAGACCCAGTACTTC.

The rearrangement links TRBV11-3 to TRBJ2-3; D is unclear. In germline, CDR1 is SGHNT, CDR2 YENEEA. This CDR3 has 14 residues. Trimming stripped 1 base from V and 6 bases from J, with 11 bases between. CDR3 DNA sequence: TGTGCCAGCAGCTTAGGCGGAGAGTGGGATACGCAGTATTTT. Translation gives CASSLGGEWDTQYF.

The genes are TRBV5-1 and TRBJ2-3; 10 bases are a match to TRBD2. CDR1 and CDR2 from the germline V gene are SGHRS and YFSETQ. After removal of 0 bases from V and 9 bases from J, the junction contained 7 bases not matched to a gene. CDR3 length: 15 amino acids. The CDR3 spells CASSLAGLAGVTQYF. The CDR3 DNA sequence: TGCGCCAGCAGCTTGGCCGGTCTAGCGGGAGTAACGCAGTATTTT.

This clone turned up a few times. This chain links TRBV29-1 with TRBJ1-2, with TRBD1 identical over 7 bases. Trimming cost V 6 bases and J 0 bases; bases outside gene matches: 10. The CDR3 covers 15 residues. Germline CDR1 and CDR2: SQVTM and ANQGSEA. In DNA form, the CDR3 reads TGCAGCGTCCCAACCAACAGGGGCGCTAACTATGGCTACACCTTC. Residues: CSVPTNRGANYGYTF.

This clone was counted between two and nine times. The chain is built from TRBV28 and TRBJ2-7; D may be TRBD1 (6 bases). Looked up from germline, CDR1 is MDHEN and CDR2 is SYDVKM. This CDR3 has 12 residues. The germline V and J ends were trimmed by 9 bases and 2 bases, with 11 bases remaining between them. The CDR3 nucleotides are TGTGCCAGGGAACAGGGCACCTACGAGCAGTACTTC. Translated, it gives CAREQGTYEQYF.